The 2 T cell receptor beta chains reported below all come from one sample, sequenced in a study of T-cell reconstitution after alpha-beta-depleted transplantation in children. Unique molecular identifiers were incorporated into the prepared TCRbeta library. MiXCR, applied by TCRdb to the PCR reads, yields one record per CDR3 protein. The sample holds 900,000 or so distinct CDR3 sequences, 16% seen once. Sequencing was performed on PBMCs, mostly from graft donor cells, taken 360 days after TCRalphabeta/CD19-depleted stem cell transplant. The receptors come from a male patient aged 10 to 17 who had a stem cell transplant for acute lymphoblastic leukemia, so the T cells may come from the graft donor.

This clonotype was observed at least ten times. The chain couples TRBV29-1 to TRBJ2-2; perhaps TRBD2 as D (5 bases). The CDR3 contains 13 residues. Trimming stripped 6 bases from V and 0 bases from J, with 8 bases between. In germline, CDR1 is SQVTM, CDR2 ANQGSEA. CDR3 region: CSVRGANTGELFF. In DNA form, the CDR3 reads TGCAGCGTCCGGGGAGCGAACACCGGGGAGCTGTTTTTT.

This clonotype appeared a few times. The chain is built from TRBV18 and TRBJ1-4; D uncertain. The length of the CDR3 is 13 residues. The germline gives CDR1 KGHSH, CDR2 LQKENI. The ends were cut back, 3 bases at V and 10 bases at J, with 12 bases in the middle. CDR3 DNA: TGTGCCAGCTCACCGGAGCGGTCTGGAAAACTGTTTTTT. This translates into CASSPERSGKLFF.